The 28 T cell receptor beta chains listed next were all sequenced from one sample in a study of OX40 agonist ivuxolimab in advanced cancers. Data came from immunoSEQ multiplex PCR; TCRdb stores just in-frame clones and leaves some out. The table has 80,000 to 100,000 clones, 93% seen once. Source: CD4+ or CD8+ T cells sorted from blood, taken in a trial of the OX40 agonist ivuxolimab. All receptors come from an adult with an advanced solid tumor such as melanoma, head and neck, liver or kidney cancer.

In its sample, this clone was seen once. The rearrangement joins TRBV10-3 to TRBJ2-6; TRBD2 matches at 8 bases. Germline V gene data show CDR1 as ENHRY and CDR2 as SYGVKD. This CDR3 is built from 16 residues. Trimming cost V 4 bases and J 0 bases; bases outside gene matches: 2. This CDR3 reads CAISAGGASGANVLTF. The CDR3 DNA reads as TGTGCCATCAGTGCGGGGGGGGCCTCTGGGGCCAACGTCCTGACTTTC.

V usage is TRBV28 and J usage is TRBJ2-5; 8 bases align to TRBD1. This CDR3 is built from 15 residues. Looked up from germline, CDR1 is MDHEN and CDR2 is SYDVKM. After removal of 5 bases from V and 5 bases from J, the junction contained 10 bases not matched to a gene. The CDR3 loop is CASSPGQGAVETQYF. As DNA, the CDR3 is TGTGCCAGCAGTCCAGGGCAGGGGGCTGTGGAGACCCAGTACTTC.

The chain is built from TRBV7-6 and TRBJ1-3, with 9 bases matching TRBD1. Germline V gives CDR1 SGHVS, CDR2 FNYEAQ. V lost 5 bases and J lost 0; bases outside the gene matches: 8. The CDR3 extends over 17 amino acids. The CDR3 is CASSPIGTGISGNTIYF. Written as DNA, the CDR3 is TGTGCCAGCAGCCCCATCGGGACAGGGATCTCTGGAAACACCATATATTTT.

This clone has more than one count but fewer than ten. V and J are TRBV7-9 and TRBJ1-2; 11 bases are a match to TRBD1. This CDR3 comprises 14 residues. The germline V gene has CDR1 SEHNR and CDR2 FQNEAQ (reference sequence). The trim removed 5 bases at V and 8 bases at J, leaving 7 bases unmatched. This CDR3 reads CASSVGQGALGYTF. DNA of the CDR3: TGTGCCAGCAGCGTCGGACAGGGGGCGCTGGGCTACACCTTC.

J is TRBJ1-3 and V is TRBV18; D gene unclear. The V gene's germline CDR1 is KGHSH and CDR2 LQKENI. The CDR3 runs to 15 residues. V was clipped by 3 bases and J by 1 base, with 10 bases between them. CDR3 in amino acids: CASSPQDYSGNTIYF. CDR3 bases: TGTGCCAGCTCACCTCAGGATTATTCTGGAAACACCATATATTTT. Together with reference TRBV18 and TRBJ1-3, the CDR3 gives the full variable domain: NAGVMQNPRHLVRRRGQEARLRCSPMKGHSHVYWYRQLPEEGLKFMVYLQKENIIDESGMPKERFSAEFPKEGPSILRIQQVVRGDSAAYFCASSPQDYSGNTIYFGEGSWLTVV.

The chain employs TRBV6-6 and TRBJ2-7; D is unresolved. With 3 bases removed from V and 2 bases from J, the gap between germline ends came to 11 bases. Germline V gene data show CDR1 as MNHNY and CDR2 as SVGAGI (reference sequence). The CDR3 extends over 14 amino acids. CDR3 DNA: TGTGCCAGCAGTTATTCTACCGGAACCTACGAGCAGTACGTC. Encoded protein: CASSYSTGTYEQYV.

The CDR3 DNA reads TGTGCCAGCTCAGCGCGGGTCAACACCGGGGAGCTGTTTTTT. Translated, it gives CASSARVNTGELFF. The J gene is TRBJ2-2, the V gene TRBV18, with a weak D call TRBD2 (5 bases). Trimming took off 5 bases at V and 2 bases at J, with 9 bases between the two ends. Germline CDR1 and CDR2: KGHSH and LQKENI. This CDR3 is built from 14 residues.

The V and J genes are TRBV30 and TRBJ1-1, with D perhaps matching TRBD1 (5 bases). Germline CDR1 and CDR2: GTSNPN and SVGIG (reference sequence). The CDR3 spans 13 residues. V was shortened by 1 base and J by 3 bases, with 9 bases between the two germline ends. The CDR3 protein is CAWSGQLDTEAFF. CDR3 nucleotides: TGTGCCTGGAGTGGACAGTTGGACACTGAAGCTTTCTTT.

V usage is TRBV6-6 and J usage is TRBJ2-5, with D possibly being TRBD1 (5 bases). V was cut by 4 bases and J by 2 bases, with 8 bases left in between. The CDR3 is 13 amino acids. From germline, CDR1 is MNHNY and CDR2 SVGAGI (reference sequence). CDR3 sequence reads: CASSWPGQETQYF. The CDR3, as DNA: TGTGCCAGCAGTTGGCCAGGGCAAGAGACCCAGTACTTC.

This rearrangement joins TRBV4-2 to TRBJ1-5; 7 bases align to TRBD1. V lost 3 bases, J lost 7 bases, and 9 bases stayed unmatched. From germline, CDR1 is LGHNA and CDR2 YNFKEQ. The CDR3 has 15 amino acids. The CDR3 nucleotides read TGTGCCAGCAGCCACCGCAACAGGGGACTGCAGCCCCAGCATTTT. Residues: CASSHRNRGLQPQHF.

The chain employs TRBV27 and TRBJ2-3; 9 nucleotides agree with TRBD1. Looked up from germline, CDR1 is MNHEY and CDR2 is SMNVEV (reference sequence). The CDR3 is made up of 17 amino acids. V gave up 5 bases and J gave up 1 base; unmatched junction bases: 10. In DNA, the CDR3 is TGTGCCAGCAGTCCCCGGACAGGGGATTACGGCACAGATACGCAGTATTTT. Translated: CASSPRTGDYGTDTQYF.

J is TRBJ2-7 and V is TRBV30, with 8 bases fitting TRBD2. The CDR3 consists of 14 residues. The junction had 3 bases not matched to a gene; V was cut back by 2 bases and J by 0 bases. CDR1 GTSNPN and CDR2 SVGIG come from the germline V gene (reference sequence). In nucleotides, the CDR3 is TGTGCCTGGAGTCGGGGGGGGAGCTCCTACGAGCAGTACTTC. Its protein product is CAWSRGGSSYEQYF.

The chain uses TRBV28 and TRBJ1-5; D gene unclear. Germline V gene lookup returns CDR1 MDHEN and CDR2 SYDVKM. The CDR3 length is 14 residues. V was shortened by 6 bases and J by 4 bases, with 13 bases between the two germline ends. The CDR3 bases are TGTGCCAGCAGCCTTACCGACGATAATCAGCCCCAGCATTTT. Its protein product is CASSLTDDNQPQHF. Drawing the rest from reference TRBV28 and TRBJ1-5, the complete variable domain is DVKVTQSSRYLVKRTGEKVFLECVQDMDHENMFWYRQDPGLGLRLIYFSYDVKMKEKGDIPEGYSVSREKKERFSLILESASTNQTSMYLCASSLTDDNQPQHFGDGTRLSIL.

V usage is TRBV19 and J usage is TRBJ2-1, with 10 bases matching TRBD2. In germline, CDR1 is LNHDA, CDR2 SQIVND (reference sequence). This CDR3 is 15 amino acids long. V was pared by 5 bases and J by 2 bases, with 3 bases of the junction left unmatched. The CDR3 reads CASSLAGVAYNEQFF. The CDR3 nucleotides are TGTGCCAGTAGTCTAGCGGGAGTGGCCTACAATGAGCAGTTCTTC.

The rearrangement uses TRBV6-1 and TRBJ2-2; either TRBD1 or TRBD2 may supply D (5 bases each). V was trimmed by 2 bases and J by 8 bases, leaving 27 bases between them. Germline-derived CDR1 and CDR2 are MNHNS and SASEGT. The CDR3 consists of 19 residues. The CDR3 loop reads CASSEPQQIRASGTGELFF. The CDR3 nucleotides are TGTGCCAGCAGTGAACCCCAGCAGATTCGCGCGTCGGGGACGGGGGAGCTGTTTTTT.

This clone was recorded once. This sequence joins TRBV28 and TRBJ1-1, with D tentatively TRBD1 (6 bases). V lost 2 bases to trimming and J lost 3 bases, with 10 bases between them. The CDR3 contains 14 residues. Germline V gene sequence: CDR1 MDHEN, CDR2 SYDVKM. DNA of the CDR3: TGTGCCAGCAGTTTACGACAGGTGTACACTGAAGCTTTCTTT. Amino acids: CASSLRQVYTEAFF. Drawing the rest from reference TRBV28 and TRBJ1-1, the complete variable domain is DVKVTQSSRYLVKRTGEKVFLECVQDMDHENMFWYRQDPGLGLRLIYFSYDVKMKEKGDIPEGYSVSREKKERFSLILESASTNQTSMYLCASSLRQVYTEAFFGQGTRLTVV.

The CDR3 region has the DNA TGTGCCAGCAGTTACCCGGGTCTCAGGGAGCAGTACTTC. This codes for CASSYPGLREQYF. The chain uses TRBV6-5 and TRBJ2-7; D not certain. Germline V gene lookup returns CDR1 MNHEY and CDR2 SVGAGI. CDR3 length: 13 residues. The V end was cut by 2 bases, the J end by 7 bases, with 12 bases between.

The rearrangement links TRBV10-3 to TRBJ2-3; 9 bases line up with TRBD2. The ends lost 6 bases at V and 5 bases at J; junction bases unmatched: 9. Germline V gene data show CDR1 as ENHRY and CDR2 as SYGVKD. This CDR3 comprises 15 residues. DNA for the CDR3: TGTGCCATCAGGGAAGCGGGGGGCGAGGGAGATACGCAGTATTTT. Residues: CAIREAGGEGDTQYF.

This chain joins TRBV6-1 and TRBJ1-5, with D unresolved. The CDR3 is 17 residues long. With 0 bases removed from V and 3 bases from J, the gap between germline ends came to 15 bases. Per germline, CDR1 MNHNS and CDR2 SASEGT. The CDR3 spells CASSEAYGQALNQPQHF. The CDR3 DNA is TGTGCCAGCAGTGAAGCATACGGTCAGGCCCTCAATCAGCCCCAGCATTTT.

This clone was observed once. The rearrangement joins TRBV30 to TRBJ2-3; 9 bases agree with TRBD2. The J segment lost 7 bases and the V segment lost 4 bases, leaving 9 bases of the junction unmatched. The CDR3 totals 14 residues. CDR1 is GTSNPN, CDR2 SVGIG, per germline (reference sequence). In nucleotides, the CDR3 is TGTGCCTGGATCGCGGGAGGGCCTGGTAATACGCAGTATTTT. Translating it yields CAWIAGGPGNTQYF.

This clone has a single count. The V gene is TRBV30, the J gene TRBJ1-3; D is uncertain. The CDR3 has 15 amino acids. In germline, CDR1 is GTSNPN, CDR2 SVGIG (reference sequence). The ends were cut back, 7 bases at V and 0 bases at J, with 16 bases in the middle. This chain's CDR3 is CAYNNQDTSGNTIYF. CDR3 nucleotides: TGTGCCTACAATAACCAGGATACCTCTGGAAACACCATATATTTT.

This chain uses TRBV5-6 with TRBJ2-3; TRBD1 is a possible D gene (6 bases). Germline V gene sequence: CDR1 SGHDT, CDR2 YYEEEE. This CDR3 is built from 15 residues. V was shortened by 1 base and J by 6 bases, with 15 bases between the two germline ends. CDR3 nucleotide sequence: TGTGCCAGCAGCTTGTGGCAGGCCACAGGGGATACGCAGTATTTT. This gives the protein CASSLWQATGDTQYF.

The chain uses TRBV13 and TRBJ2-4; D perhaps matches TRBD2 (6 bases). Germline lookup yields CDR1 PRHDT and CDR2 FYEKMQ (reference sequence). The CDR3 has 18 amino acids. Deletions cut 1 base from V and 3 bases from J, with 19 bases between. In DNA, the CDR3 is TGTGCCAGCAGCTTAGTGGGACTTAGCGATTTCGGCAAAAACATTCAGTACTTC. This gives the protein CASSLVGLSDFGKNIQYF.

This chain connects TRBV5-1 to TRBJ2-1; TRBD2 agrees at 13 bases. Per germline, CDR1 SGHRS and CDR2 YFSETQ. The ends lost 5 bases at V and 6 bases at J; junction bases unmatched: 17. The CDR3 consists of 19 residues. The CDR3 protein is CASRRTLAGGGKGGNEQFF. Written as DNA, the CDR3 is TGCGCCAGCAGACGGACACTAGCGGGAGGGGGGAAAGGTGGCAATGAGCAGTTCTTC.

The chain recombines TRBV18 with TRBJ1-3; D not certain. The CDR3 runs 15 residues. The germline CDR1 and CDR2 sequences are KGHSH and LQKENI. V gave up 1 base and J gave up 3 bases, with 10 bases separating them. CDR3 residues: CASSPQGISGNTIYF. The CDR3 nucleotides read TGTGCCAGCTCACCACAGGGCATTAGTGGAAACACCATATATTTT.

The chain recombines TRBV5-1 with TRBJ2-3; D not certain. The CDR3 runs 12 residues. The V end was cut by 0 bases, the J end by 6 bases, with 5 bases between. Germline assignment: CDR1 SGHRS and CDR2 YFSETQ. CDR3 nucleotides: TGCGCCAGCAGCTTGGCCCGGGATACGCAGTATTTT. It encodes CASSLARDTQYF.

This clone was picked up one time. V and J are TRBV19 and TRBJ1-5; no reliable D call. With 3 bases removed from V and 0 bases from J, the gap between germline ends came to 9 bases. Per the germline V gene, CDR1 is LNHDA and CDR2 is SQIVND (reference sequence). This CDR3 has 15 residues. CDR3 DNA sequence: TGTGCCAGTAGTATCTCTGAGAATAGCAATCAGCCCCAGCATTTT. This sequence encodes CASSISENSNQPQHF. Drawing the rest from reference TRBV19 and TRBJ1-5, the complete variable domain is DGGITQSPKYLFRKEGQNVTLSCEQNLNHDAMYWYRQDPGQGLRLIYYSQIVNDFQKGDIAEGYSVSREKKESFPLTVTSAQKNPTAFYLCASSISENSNQPQHFGDGTRLSIL.

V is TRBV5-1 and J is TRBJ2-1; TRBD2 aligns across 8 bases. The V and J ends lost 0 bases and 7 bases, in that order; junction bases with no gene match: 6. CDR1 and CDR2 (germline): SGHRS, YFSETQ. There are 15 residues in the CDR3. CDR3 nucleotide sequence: TGCGCCAGCAGCTTGGCGGTAGCGGGGATGAATGAGCAGTTCTTC. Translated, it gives CASSLAVAGMNEQFF.